This T cell receptor beta chain was sequenced in a study of CD8 T cells in ankylosing spondylitis. Unmatched junction bases numbered 3, after V lost 4 bases and J lost 4 bases. This CDR3 has 12 amino acids. CDR1 is DFQATT and CDR2 is SNEGSKA in the germline V gene (reference sequence). Study-wide points: Disease-linked clones displayed a CD8+ phenotype and appeared relatively rarely in peripheral blood. Reportedly, significant enrichment of disease-linked clones occurred in matched ankylosing spondylitis synovial fluid. Some motif variants had been reported before (in reactive arthritis synovial fluid and blood). Ankylosing spondylitis blood appeared to carry a characteristic TCR beta motif of several highly homologous variants.

This clonotype was counted ten times or more. No antigen is known for it. MiXCR, applied by TCRdb to the 5' RACE reads, yields one record per CDR3 protein. The data show fewer than 130,000 distinct CDR3 sequences, approximately 25% seen once. The TCR sequence derives from a male donor with ankylosing spondylitis. The chain is built from TRBV20-1 and TRBJ2-5; TRBD2 aligns across 7 bases. Sequencing used synovial fluid, either unsorted or a sorted T cell fraction (not recorded which). CDR3 loop: CSAKSGTETQYF. CDR3 in DNA: TGCAGTGCTAAGAGCGGGACAGAGACCCAGTACTTC.